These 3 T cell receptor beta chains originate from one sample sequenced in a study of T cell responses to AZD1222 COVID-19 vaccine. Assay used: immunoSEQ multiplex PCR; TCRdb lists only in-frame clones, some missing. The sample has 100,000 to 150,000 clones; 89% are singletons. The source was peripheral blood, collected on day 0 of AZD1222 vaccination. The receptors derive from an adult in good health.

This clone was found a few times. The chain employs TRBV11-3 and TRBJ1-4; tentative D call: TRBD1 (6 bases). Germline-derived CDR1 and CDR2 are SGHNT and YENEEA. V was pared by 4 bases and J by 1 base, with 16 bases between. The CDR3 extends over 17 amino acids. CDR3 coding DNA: TGTGCCAGCAGCTCCCCTCGGACAGACCTAACTAATGAAAAACTGTTTTTT. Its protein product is CASSSPRTDLTNEKLFF.

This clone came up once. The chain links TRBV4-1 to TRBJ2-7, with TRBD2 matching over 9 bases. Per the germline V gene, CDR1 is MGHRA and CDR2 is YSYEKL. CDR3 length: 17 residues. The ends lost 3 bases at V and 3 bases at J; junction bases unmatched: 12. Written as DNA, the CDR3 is TGCGCCAGCAGCCATCCCGTCGGGCGGGAGGGAAACTACGAGCAGTACTTC. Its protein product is CASSHPVGREGNYEQYF.

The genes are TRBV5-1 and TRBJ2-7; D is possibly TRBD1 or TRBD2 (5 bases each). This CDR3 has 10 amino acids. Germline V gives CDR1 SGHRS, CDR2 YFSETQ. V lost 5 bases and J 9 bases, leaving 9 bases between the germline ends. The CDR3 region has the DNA TGCGCCAGCAGGAGGGGTCGGCAGTACTTC. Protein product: CASRRGRQYF.